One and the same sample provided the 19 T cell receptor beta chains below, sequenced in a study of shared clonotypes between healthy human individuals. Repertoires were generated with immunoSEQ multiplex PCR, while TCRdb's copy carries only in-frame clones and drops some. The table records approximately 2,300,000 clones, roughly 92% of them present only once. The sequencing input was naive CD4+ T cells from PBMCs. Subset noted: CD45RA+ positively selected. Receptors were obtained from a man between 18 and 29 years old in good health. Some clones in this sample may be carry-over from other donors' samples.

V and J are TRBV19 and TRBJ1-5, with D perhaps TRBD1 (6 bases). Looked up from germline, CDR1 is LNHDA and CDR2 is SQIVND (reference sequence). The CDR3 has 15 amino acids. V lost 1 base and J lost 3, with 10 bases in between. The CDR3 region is CASSIGTAHNQPQHF. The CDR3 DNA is TGTGCCAGTAGTATAGGGACAGCCCACAATCAGCCCCAGCATTTT.

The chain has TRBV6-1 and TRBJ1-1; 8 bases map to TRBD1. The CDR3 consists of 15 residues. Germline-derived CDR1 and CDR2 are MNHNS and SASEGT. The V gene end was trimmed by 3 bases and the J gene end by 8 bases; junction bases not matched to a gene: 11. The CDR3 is CASSDLDRVSWEAFF. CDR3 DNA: TGTGCCAGCAGTGACTTGGACAGGGTAAGCTGGGAAGCTTTCTTT.

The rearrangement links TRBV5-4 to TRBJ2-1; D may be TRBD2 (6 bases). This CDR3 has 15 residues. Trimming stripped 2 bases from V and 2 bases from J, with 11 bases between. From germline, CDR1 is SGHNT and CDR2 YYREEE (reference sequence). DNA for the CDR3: TGTGCCAGCAGCTTCCGGGACTCTACCTACAATGAGCAGTTCTTC. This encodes CASSFRDSTYNEQFF.

The CDR3 reads CASSPTVGNEKLFF. The CDR3 DNA reads as TGTGCCAGCAGCCCAACGGTGGGGAATGAAAAACTGTTTTTT. The chain has TRBV7-2 and TRBJ1-4, with D uncertain. Between the trimmed V and J ends, which lost 5 bases and 5 bases, there was a span of 12 bases. Germline V gives CDR1 SGHTA, CDR2 FQGNSA. CDR3 length: 14 amino acids.

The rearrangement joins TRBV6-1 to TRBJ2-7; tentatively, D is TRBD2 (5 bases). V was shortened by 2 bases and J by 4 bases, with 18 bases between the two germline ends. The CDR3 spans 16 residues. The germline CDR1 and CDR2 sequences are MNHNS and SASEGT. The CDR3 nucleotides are TGTGCCAGCAGTGAAAGCGTCCCGAGCGGAGGTTACGAGCAGTACTTC. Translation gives CASSESVPSGGYEQYF.

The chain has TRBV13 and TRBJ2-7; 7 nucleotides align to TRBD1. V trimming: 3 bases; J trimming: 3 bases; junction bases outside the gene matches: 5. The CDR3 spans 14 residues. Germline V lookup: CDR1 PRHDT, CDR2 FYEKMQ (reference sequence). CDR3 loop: CASSLTGSFYEQYF. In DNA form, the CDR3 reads TGTGCCAGCAGCTTGACAGGGTCCTTCTACGAGCAGTACTTC. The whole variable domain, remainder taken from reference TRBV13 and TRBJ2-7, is AAGVIQSPRHLIKEKRETATLKCYPIPRHDTVYWYQQGPGQDPQFLISFYEKMQSDKGSIPDRFSAQQFSDYHSELNMSSLELGDSALYFCASSLTGSFYEQYFGPGTRLTVT.

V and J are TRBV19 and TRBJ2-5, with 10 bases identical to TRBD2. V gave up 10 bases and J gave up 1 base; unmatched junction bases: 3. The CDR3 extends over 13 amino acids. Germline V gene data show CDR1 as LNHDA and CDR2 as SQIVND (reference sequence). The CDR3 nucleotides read TGTGCCACCCGGACTAGCGGCCAAGAGACCCAGTACTTC. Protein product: CATRTSGQETQYF.

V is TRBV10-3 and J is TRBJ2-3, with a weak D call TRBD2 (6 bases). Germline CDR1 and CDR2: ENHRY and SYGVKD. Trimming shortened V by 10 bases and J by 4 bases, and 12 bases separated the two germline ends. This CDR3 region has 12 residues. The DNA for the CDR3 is TGTGCCACACACCCGGGGGCAGATACGCAGTATTTT. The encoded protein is CATHPGADTQYF.

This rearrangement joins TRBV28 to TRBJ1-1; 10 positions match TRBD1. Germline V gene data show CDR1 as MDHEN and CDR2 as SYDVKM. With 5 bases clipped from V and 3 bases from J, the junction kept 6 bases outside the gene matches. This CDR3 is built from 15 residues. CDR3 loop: CASSQTGTGDTEAFF. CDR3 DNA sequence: TGTGCCAGCAGTCAAACCGGGACAGGGGACACTGAAGCTTTCTTT.

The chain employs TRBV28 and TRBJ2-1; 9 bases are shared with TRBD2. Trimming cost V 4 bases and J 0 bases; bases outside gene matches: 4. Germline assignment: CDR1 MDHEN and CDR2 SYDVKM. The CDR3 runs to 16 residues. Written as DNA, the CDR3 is TGTGCCAGCAGTTCGACTAGCGGAGGCTCCTACAATGAGCAGTTCTTC. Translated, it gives CASSSTSGGSYNEQFF.

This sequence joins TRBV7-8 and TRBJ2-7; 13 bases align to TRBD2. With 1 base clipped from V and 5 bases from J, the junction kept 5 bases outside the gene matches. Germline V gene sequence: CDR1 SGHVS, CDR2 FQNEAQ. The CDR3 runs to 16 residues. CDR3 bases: TGTGCCAGCAGCTTAGAGCGGACTAGCGGGAGTCACGAGCAGTACTTC. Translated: CASSLERTSGSHEQYF.

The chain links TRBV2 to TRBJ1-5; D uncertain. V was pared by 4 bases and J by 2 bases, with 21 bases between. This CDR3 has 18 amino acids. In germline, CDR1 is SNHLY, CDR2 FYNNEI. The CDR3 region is CASSARGPTFTGNQPQHF. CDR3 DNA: TGTGCCAGCAGTGCTAGAGGGCCCACGTTTACGGGCAATCAGCCCCAGCATTTT.

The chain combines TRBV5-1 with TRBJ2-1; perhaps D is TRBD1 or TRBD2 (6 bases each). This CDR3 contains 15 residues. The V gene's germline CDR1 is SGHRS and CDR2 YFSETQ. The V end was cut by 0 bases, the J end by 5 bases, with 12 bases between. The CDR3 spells CASSLVSGAHNEQFF. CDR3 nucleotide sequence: TGCGCCAGCAGCTTGGTATCGGGGGCCCACAATGAGCAGTTCTTC.

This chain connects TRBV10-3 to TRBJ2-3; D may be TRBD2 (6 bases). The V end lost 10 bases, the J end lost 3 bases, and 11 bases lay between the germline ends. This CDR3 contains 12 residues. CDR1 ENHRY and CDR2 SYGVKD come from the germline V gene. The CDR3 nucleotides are TGTGCCACCATGGGACTGACAGATACGCAGTATTTT. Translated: CATMGLTDTQYF.

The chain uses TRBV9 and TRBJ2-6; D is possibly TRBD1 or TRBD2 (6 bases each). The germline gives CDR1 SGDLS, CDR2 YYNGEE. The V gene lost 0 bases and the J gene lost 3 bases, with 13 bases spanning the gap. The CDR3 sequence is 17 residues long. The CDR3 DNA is TGTGCCAGCAGCGTAGCTGGGGGGCAATATGGGGCCAACGTCCTGACTTTC. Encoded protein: CASSVAGGQYGANVLTF.

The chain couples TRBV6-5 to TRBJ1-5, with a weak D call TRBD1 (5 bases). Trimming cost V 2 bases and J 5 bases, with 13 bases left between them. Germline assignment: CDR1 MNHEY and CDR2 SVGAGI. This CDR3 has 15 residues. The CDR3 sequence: CASSYRSGRHQPQHF. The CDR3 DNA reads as TGTGCCAGCAGTTACCGATCGGGGCGGCATCAGCCCCAGCATTTT.

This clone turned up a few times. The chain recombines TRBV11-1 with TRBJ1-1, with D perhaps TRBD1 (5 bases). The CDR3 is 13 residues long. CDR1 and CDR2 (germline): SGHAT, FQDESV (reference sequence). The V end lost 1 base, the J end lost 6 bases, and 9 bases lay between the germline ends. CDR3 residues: CASSLDRYAEAFF. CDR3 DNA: TGTGCCAGCAGCTTAGACAGGTACGCTGAAGCTTTCTTT.

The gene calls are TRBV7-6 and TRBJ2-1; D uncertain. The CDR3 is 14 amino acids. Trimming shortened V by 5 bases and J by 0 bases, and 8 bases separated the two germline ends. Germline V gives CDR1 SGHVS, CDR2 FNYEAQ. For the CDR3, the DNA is TGTGCCAGCAGCCATTCGTCCTCCTACAATGAGCAGTTCTTC. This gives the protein CASSHSSSYNEQFF.

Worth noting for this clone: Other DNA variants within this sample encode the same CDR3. CDR3 in DNA: TGCGCCAGCAGCTTGGTTGCGGGAGGAGAAGAGACCCAGTACTTC. Residues: CASSLVAGGEETQYF. The chain is built from TRBV5-1 and TRBJ2-5, with 8 bases lining up with TRBD2. J gave up 3 bases and V 0 bases, and 4 bases lay outside the gene matches. The CDR3 spans 15 residues. Germline CDR1 SGHRS, CDR2 YFSETQ.